The T cell receptor (beta chain) described here comes from a study of spatial heterogeneity in lung cancer. The study, taken as a whole, reports: Tumor mutation counts were tracked by expanded intratumoral alpha and beta TCR counts.

In TCRdb, the 5' RACE reads were re-called with MiXCR into one record per CDR3 protein. The sample yields 12,000 or so distinct CDR3 sequences, more than 14% seen once. Time point described: sample taken at primary tumor resection. Whole RNA obtained from tumor, nontumor lung or frozen PBMC underwent sequencing without sorting. This clonotype was observed many times. Its antigen remains unidentified. Germline assignment: CDR1 LGHNA and CDR2 YNFKEQ. J was trimmed by 2 bases and V by 4 bases; bases with no gene match: 6. There are 15 residues in the CDR3. V is TRBV4-2 and J is TRBJ2-3, with 7 nucleotides matching TRBD2. Sample: lung tumor tissue, taken at surgery. The clonotype was recovered from a male donor with early-stage non-small cell lung cancer. DNA for the CDR3: TGTGCCAGCAGCCGAATGCGGGGGACCACAGATACGCAGTATTTT. It specifies CASSRMRGTTDTQYF.